What follows describes a single T cell receptor (beta chain). This specimen comes from a study of blood T cell repertoires in COVID-19. Produced via immunoSEQ multiplex PCR; TCRdb's table is partial and in-frame only. The sample contains fewer than 450,000 clones, roughly 87% of which appear only once. V lost 3 bases, J lost 2 bases, and 7 bases stayed unmatched. Germline V CDR1 and CDR2: SGHRS, YFSETQ. CDR3 length: 16 amino acids. V usage is TRBV5-1 and J usage is TRBJ2-7; 11 nucleotides agree with TRBD1. What was sequenced was PBMCs or T cells enriched from blood (not recorded which). The TCR sequence derives from a woman aged 30 to 39 who had recovered from COVID-19. DNA of the CDR3: TGCGCCAGCAGCTCGGCCCGGACAGGGGGCCCCTACGAGCAGTACTTC. Translating it yields CASSSARTGGPYEQYF.